This T cell receptor (beta chain) was observed in a study of T cell repertoires in urothelial bladder cancer (dated 2019 in TCRdb). Looking at the study overall: Clinical stages of the roughly 12 resected lesions were three cT0, three cTa, three cT1 and three cT2 or greater. In the study, clonality of the TCR repertoire in bladder tumors was compared against clonality in benign bladder inflammation. A total of roughly 11 patients who had bladder lesions and were undergoing transurethral resection were prospectively identified. Around twelve resected bladder lesions, made up of urothelial carcinoma (UC+) and benign (UC-) specimens, were studied.

Results the study describes overall, beyond this receptor: In carcinoma specimens a single T-cell clone made up as much as 17% of infiltrating lymphocytes, compared with roughly 2% in benign specimens. The median percentage of tumor infiltrating lymphocytes was approximately 2% in carcinoma specimens and around 12% in benign specimens. Urothelial carcinoma specimens had fewer T cells than benign specimens, with medians of about 5,000 and 25,000.

Resected bladder lesions that lacked urothelial carcinoma were classed as benign (UC-) specimens. Bladder lesion specimens were collected at transurethral resection and stored at -80C. DNA was isolated from bladder specimens obtained during transurethral resection. The TCR beta chain CDR3 region was sequenced with the immunoSEQ assay. As for how the authors treated the data: For each specimen, T-cell fraction, clonal dominance and maximum TCR clone frequency were calculated. TCRdb's version of the immuneACCESS table is confined to in-frame rearrangements and falls short of the full clone set. An unresolved V gene accounts for under half of the shortfall where checked; the remainder is of unknown origin. V and J calls and clone size are copied from that table; D and trimming were computed from the DNA. This sample holds about 11,000 clones; roughly 72% were observed only once. The ten largest clones add up to 5.5% to 8% of the sample.

From the cysteine up to the phenylalanine, the CDR3 has a length of 13 residues. CDR3 DNA is the only sequence kept; it has 39 bases, read in frame from the first base. The V end loses 6 bases and the J end loses 6 bases, and a stretch of 13 bases separates them. Reading the germline V gene (reference sequence) gives CDR1 MNHNY and CDR2 SVGAGI. About this clone: Its antigen remains undetermined. No base qualities exist here, and no much larger clone lies one base off it.

Sequencing input: tumor-infiltrating cells from bladder cancer. The clonotype comes from a human donor with a benign inflammatory bladder lesion. The chain is encoded by TRBV6-6 joined to TRBJ2-3; D gene: possibly TRBD2, on 5 matching bases. The CDR3 amino acid sequence is: CASSFTTGDTQYF. The DNA reads as follows: TGTGCCAGCAGCTTCACGACGGGGGATACGCAGTATTTT.